This entry features one TCR beta chain sequence. These data come from a study of blood T cell repertoires in COVID-19. About the research overall: The cDNA or gDNA used as material had been derived from T cells, B-cell-depleted T cells, or PBMCs.

Individuals aged roughly 18 to 90 years were recruited from 24 US areas. Sequencing was performed with immunoSEQ multiplex PCR; in TCRdb, only in-frame clones are kept and a portion is missing. The table records hundreds of thousands of clones, approximately 87% of them present only once. V lost 9 bases to trimming and J lost 3 bases, with 12 bases between them. The V gene's germline CDR1 is SGHRS and CDR2 YFSETQ. This CDR3 has 12 amino acids. Sequencing input: PBMCs or T cells enriched from blood (not recorded which). The receptor comes from a woman aged 50 to 60 in a cohort exposed to, infected with or recovered from COVID-19 (not recorded which). This chain connects TRBV5-1 to TRBJ2-5, with D possibly TRBD2 on 6 matching bases. The CDR3 sequence: CATKREEETQYF. CDR3 nucleotides: TGCGCCACCAAGAGGGAGGAAGAGACCCAGTACTTC.